This record looks at one T cell receptor beta chain sequence and its context. This record comes from a study of blood T cell repertoires in COVID-19. Only in-frame clones appear in the TCRdb table, and some are missing; sequencing was by immunoSEQ multiplex PCR. Of tens of thousands of clones listed, about 87% are singletons. The germline CDR1 and CDR2 sequences are SEHNR and FQNEAQ (reference sequence). V dropped 5 bases and J dropped 4 bases, with 16 bases sitting between them. The CDR3 totals 15 residues. The source is a human donor in a cohort sampled during active COVID-19. The sequenced sample was peripheral blood. V gene TRBV7-9 combines with J gene TRBJ2-3, with a possible D match to TRBD2 (5 bases). Here the CDR3 reads CASSPGGLKADTQYF. Here the CDR3 DNA reads TGTGCCAGCAGCCCCGGCGGGTTAAAGGCAGATACGCAGTATTTT. The variable domain in full, completed from reference TRBV7-9 and TRBJ2-3, reads DTGVSQNPRHKITKRGQNVTFRCDPISEHNRLYWYRQTLGQGPEFLTYFQNEAQLEKSRLLSDRFSAERPKGSFSTLEIQRTEQGDSAMYLCASSPGGLKADTQYFGPGTRLTVL.